What follows are 8 T cell receptor beta chains derived from one specimen sequenced in a study of blood T cell repertoires in COVID-19. Generated by immunoSEQ multiplex PCR, the TCRdb table keeps only in-frame clones and is missing some. The sample contains a few hundred thousand clones, about 89% of which appear only once. Sequencing used PBMCs or T cells enriched from blood (not recorded which). These receptors were taken from a woman in her 30s who had recovered from COVID-19.

This chain connects TRBV11-2 to TRBJ2-1, with D perhaps TRBD2 (5 bases). Germline CDR1 is SGHAT and CDR2 is FQNNGV. The CDR3 has 14 amino acids. V was cut by 1 base and J by 6 bases, with 10 bases left in between. In nucleotides, the CDR3 is TGTGCCAGCAGCTTAGTGGGAGACGGCAATGAGCAGTTCTTC. Protein sequence: CASSLVGDGNEQFF.

This chain connects TRBV2 to TRBJ2-1; weak D call: TRBD1 (5 bases). The germline CDR1 and CDR2 sequences are SNHLY and FYNNEI. V lost 6 bases to trimming and J lost 3 bases, with 9 bases between them. The CDR3 consists of 13 residues. CDR3 protein: CASRGRIYNEQFF. The CDR3 nucleotides are TGTGCCAGCAGGGGGCGAATCTACAATGAGCAGTTCTTC. Filled out from reference TRBV2 and TRBJ2-1, the complete variable domain reads EPEVTQTPSHQVTQMGQEVILRCVPISNHLYFYWYRQILGQKVEFLVSFYNNEISEKSEIFDDQFSVERPDGSNFTLKIRSTKLEDSAMYFCASRGRIYNEQFFGPGTRLTVL.

The V and J genes are TRBV27 and TRBJ2-7; the match to TRBD2 covers 13 bases. Germline CDR1 reads MNHEY; CDR2 reads SMNVEV (reference sequence). V trimming: 6 bases; J trimming: 2 bases; junction bases outside the gene matches: 7. This CDR3 is built from 16 residues. CDR3 protein: CASSQLAGGGPYEQYF. The CDR3 nucleotides read TGTGCCAGCAGCCAACTAGCGGGAGGGGGTCCCTACGAGCAGTACTTC.

V usage is TRBV19 and J usage is TRBJ1-2; possible D gene TRBD1, 5 bases. The CDR3 contains 11 residues. Looked up from germline, CDR1 is LNHDA and CDR2 is SQIVND (reference sequence). Trimming shortened V by 3 bases and J by 14 bases, and 13 bases separated the two germline ends. Written as DNA, the CDR3 is TGTGCCAGTAGTATCTTGGGACTCCAAACCTTC. Translated: CASSILGLQTF. Looking up the rest from reference TRBV19 and TRBJ1-2 gives the full variable domain: DGGITQSPKYLFRKEGQNVTLSCEQNLNHDAMYWYRQDPGQGLRLIYYSQIVNDFQKGDIAEGYSVSREKKESFPLTVTSAQKNPTAFYLCASSILGLQTFGSGTRLTVV.

The chain employs TRBV18 and TRBJ1-4, with TRBD1 identical over 7 bases. J lost 10 bases, V lost 3 bases, and 20 bases had no gene match. The germline V gene encodes CDR1 KGHSH and CDR2 LQKENI. The CDR3 is 18 residues long. CDR3 in amino acids: CASSPFGTATGTEGKLFF. CDR3 DNA: TGTGCCAGCTCACCGTTCGGGACAGCGACTGGTACGGAAGGAAAACTGTTTTTT.

V is TRBV2 and J is TRBJ2-5, with 13 bases that match TRBD2. The V gene end was trimmed by 6 bases and the J gene end by 5 bases; junction bases not matched to a gene: 9. Per germline, CDR1 SNHLY and CDR2 FYNNEI. The CDR3 consists of 16 residues. Here the CDR3 DNA reads TGTGCCAGCAGCGAACGACTAGCGGGAGGAGGGGAGACCCAGTACTTC. It yields the protein CASSERLAGGGETQYF.

The J gene is TRBJ2-7, the V gene TRBV5-5; D is perhaps TRBD2 (6 bases). Germline loops: CDR1 SGHKS, CDR2 YYEKEE (reference sequence). V was trimmed by 1 base and J by 4 bases, leaving 15 bases between them. The CDR3 totals 15 residues. CDR3 DNA: TGTGCCAGCAGCTTGTTTGGGATAGCGGATTACGAGCAGTACTTC. As protein: CASSLFGIADYEQYF.

The chain couples TRBV27 to TRBJ2-5, with TRBD2 matching over 7 bases. The V gene's germline CDR1 is MNHEY and CDR2 SMNVEV (reference sequence). V trimming: 6 bases; J trimming: 3 bases; junction bases outside the gene matches: 13. CDR3 length equals 16 residues. In nucleotides, the CDR3 is TGTGCCAGCAGATCAATGGGGATGGGGGGGGAAGAGACCCAGTACTTC. This gives the protein CASRSMGMGGEETQYF.